The next 25 T cell receptor beta chains were all read from a single sample in a study of Ad26.COV2.S vaccination and SARS-CoV-2 variants. Data came from immunoSEQ multiplex PCR; TCRdb stores just in-frame clones and leaves some out. The sample lists about 440,000 clones; less than 95% were seen once. Treatment given: 19 received Ad26.COV2.S at low or high dose, single or two shots; roughly 5 received placebo; per-sample allocation not given. The samples were gathered on day 63 after the first injection of vaccine or placebo. The material sequenced was peripheral blood, taken in a trial of Ad26.COV2.S vaccine versus placebo. The receptor set was obtained from a person aged 18-60 years who received the Ad26.COV2.S COVID-19 vaccine or a placebo.

V and J are TRBV10-3 and TRBJ2-3; D unclear. The CDR3 is 18 residues long. Trimming removed 4 bases from V and 4 bases from J, with 24 bases in between. Germline CDR1 reads ENHRY; CDR2 reads SYGVKD. This CDR3 reads CAISAAPEQPANPDTQYF. DNA of the CDR3: TGTGCCATCAGTGCGGCTCCGGAACAGCCGGCGAACCCAGATACGCAGTATTTT.

V gene TRBV10-3 combines with J gene TRBJ2-1, with D perhaps given as TRBD1 or TRBD2 (6 bases each). CDR3 size: 14 residues. In germline, CDR1 is ENHRY, CDR2 SYGVKD. V lost 0 bases to trimming and J lost 8 bases, with 11 bases between them. The CDR3 DNA is TGTGCCATCAGTGAGTCGATCGGGGGCGATGAGCAGTTCTTC. It is translated as CAISESIGGDEQFF.

The chain is built from TRBV28 and TRBJ1-2; TRBD1 aligns across 8 bases. The CDR3 extends over 14 amino acids. CDR1 and CDR2 (germline): MDHEN, SYDVKM. With V trimmed by 6 bases and J by 4 bases, 7 bases remained unmatched. The CDR3 sequence: CASSLQQGGYGYTF. CDR3 DNA sequence: TGTGCCAGCAGCCTTCAACAGGGGGGCTATGGCTACACCTTC.

The V call is TRBV7-6, the J call TRBJ2-3; 10 bases fit TRBD2. After removal of 2 bases from V and 2 bases from J, the junction contained 4 bases not matched to a gene. The CDR3 runs to 16 residues. Germline assignment: CDR1 SGHVS and CDR2 FNYEAQ. The CDR3 reads CASSLIAGGLTDTQYF. CDR3 nucleotide sequence: TGTGCCAGCAGCTTAATAGCGGGAGGACTCACAGATACGCAGTATTTT.

The chain recombines TRBV15 with TRBJ1-5; the D gene is possibly TRBD1 (6 bases). V gave up 6 bases and J gave up 6 bases, with 12 bases separating them. Germline loops: CDR1 LNHNV, CDR2 YYDKDF (reference sequence). The CDR3 has 13 residues. The CDR3 spells CATRKQGAQPQHF. CDR3 in DNA: TGTGCCACCAGGAAACAGGGCGCTCAGCCCCAGCATTTT.

The chain carries TRBV7-2 and TRBJ2-6; tentative D call: TRBD2 (6 bases). The CDR3 totals 16 residues. V was cut by 2 bases and J by 3 bases, with 11 bases left in between. Germline V gene data show CDR1 as SGHTA and CDR2 as FQGNSA. The CDR3 sequence: CASSLLGGGGANVLTF. The CDR3 DNA is TGTGCCAGCAGCTTATTGGGGGGTGGTGGGGCCAACGTCCTGACTTTC.

The rearrangement uses TRBV7-3 and TRBJ2-7; 7 nucleotides line up with TRBD2. V dropped 4 bases and J dropped 8; count of bases not matched to a gene: 8. The length of the CDR3 is 13 residues. Per germline, CDR1 SGHTA and CDR2 FQGTGA. The CDR3 DNA follows: TGTGCCAGCAGCTCCCAGCGGGAAGCCAAGCAGTACTTC. The encoded protein is CASSSQREAKQYF.

This chain joins TRBV20-1 and TRBJ2-1, with a tentative D call TRBD2 (6 bases). CDR3 length equals 15 residues. Germline V gene data show CDR1 as DFQATT and CDR2 as SNEGSKA (reference sequence). Trimming removed 3 bases at V and 0 bases at J, with 12 bases between. CDR3 sequence (DNA): TGCAGTGCTAGTGCGACGGGGGACTCCTACAATGAGCAGTTCTTC. It specifies CSASATGDSYNEQFF.

This chain connects TRBV19 to TRBJ2-4, with D perhaps being TRBD1 or TRBD2 (5 bases each). Trimming cost V 4 bases and J 3 bases, with 19 bases left between them. CDR1 is LNHDA and CDR2 is SQIVND in the germline V gene (reference sequence). The CDR3 sequence is 17 residues long. CDR3 loop: CASSKDPGPGGKNIQYF. CDR3 bases: TGTGCCAGTAGTAAAGACCCGGGACCCGGTGGCAAAAACATTCAGTACTTC.

The chain carries TRBV3-1 (or the pseudogene TRBV3-2) and TRBJ2-3; D not certain. V lost 1 base, J lost 6 bases, and 17 bases lay in between. The germline V gene encodes CDR1 LGHDT and CDR2 YNNKEL (reference sequence). The CDR3 totals 16 residues. Written as DNA, the CDR3 is TGTGCCAGCAGCCAAGGACTGGCTACAGTATTGGATACGCAGTATTTT. This encodes CASSQGLATVLDTQYF.

The chain carries TRBV7-3 and TRBJ2-5; D not resolved. Germline V CDR1 and CDR2: SGHTA, FQGTGA. The CDR3 totals 13 residues. Trimming pared 6 bases from V and 3 bases from J, leaving 11 bases between. The CDR3 protein is CASSGAGEETQYF. CDR3 DNA sequence: TGTGCCAGCAGTGGCGCAGGTGAAGAGACCCAGTACTTC.

This clone was counted only a few times. The V and J genes are TRBV5-4 and TRBJ2-7, with 14 positions matching TRBD2. The CDR3 runs 15 residues. Germline V gives CDR1 SGHNT, CDR2 YYREEE (reference sequence). The V gene end was trimmed by 4 bases and the J gene end by 6 bases; junction bases not matched to a gene: 6. The CDR3 region is CASSLVTSGRGEQYF. CDR3 nucleotides: TGTGCCAGCAGCCTAGTGACTAGCGGGAGGGGCGAGCAGTACTTC.

The rearrangement links TRBV24-1 to TRBJ2-5; tentative D call: TRBD1 (5 bases). This CDR3 spans 14 amino acids. Trimming shortened V by 5 bases and J by 5 bases, and 14 bases separated the two germline ends. From germline, CDR1 is KGHDR and CDR2 SFDVKD. The CDR3 protein is CATSAAGLGETQYF. DNA for the CDR3: TGTGCCACCAGTGCCGCAGGGCTTGGGGAGACCCAGTACTTC.

The chain couples TRBV28 to TRBJ1-1; D is undetermined. V lost 6 bases, J lost 3 bases, and 5 bases lay in between. Per the germline V gene, CDR1 is MDHEN and CDR2 is SYDVKM. The CDR3 length is 11 residues. Here the CDR3 reads CASRVYTEAFF. CDR3 coding DNA: TGTGCCAGCAGGGTCTACACTGAAGCTTTCTTT.

The rearrangement uses TRBV28 and TRBJ1-1; D is unresolved. Germline V gene sequence: CDR1 MDHEN, CDR2 SYDVKM. V was cut by 5 bases and J by 10 bases, with 17 bases left in between. This CDR3 comprises 13 residues. The CDR3, as DNA: TGTGCCAGCAGTCCTGACCCCCTCTACGGAGCTTTCTTT. This gives the protein CASSPDPLYGAFF.

The genes are TRBV27 and TRBJ1-6; tentatively, D is TRBD1 (6 bases). The length of the CDR3 is 14 residues. Germline CDR1 and CDR2: MNHEY and SMNVEV (reference sequence). Between the trimmed V and J ends, which lost 5 bases and 7 bases, there was a span of 12 bases. The CDR3 sequence: CASSPRRGNSPLHF. CDR3 nucleotides: TGTGCCAGCAGTCCCCGCAGGGGCAATTCACCCCTCCACTTT.

This sequence joins TRBV19 and TRBJ1-5, with TRBD1 as a possible D gene (5 bases). CDR1 and CDR2 from the germline V gene are LNHDA and SQIVND (reference sequence). V was pared by 4 bases and J by 4 bases, with 11 bases between. The length of the CDR3 is 14 residues. CDR3 in amino acids: CASSTGTRNQPQHF. DNA of the CDR3: TGTGCCAGTAGTACAGGGACGCGGAATCAGCCCCAGCATTTT.

The V gene is TRBV28, the J gene TRBJ1-3; D gene unclear. V was clipped by 1 base and J by 0 bases, with 10 bases between them. Germline CDR1 reads MDHEN; CDR2 reads SYDVKM. The CDR3 length is 16 residues. The CDR3 DNA sequence: TGTGCCAGCAGTTTATTATCGGCGAGCTCTGGAAACACCATATATTTT. Protein: CASSLLSASSGNTIYF.

This chain connects TRBV5-6 to TRBJ2-7; D may be TRBD1 (5 bases). Germline loops: CDR1 SGHDT, CDR2 YYEEEE. CDR3 length equals 15 residues. Trimming pared 1 base from V and 2 bases from J, leaving 13 bases between. CDR3 residues: CASSLKAGPPYEQYF. The CDR3 bases are TGTGCCAGCAGCTTGAAGGCAGGGCCGCCCTACGAGCAGTACTTC.

V and J are TRBV5-5 and TRBJ2-7; D possibly matches TRBD1 or TRBD2 (5 bases each). V was clipped by 4 bases and J by 1 base, with 12 bases between them. Germline V gene sequence: CDR1 SGHKS, CDR2 YYEKEE (reference sequence). The CDR3 runs 14 residues. In nucleotides, the CDR3 is TGTGCCAGCAGCACGGGACCGCCATCCTACGAGCAGTACTTC. Protein: CASSTGPPSYEQYF.

The V and J genes are TRBV7-2 and TRBJ1-5, with 9 bases fitting TRBD1. The CDR3 has 13 amino acids. V lost 5 bases to trimming and J lost 8 bases; unmatched junction nucleotides: 4. From germline, CDR1 is SGHTA and CDR2 FQGNSA. In DNA form, the CDR3 reads TGTGCCAGCAGCATCCGGGACAGGGAGCCCCAGCATTTT. Translation gives CASSIRDREPQHF.

The V and J genes are TRBV2 and TRBJ2-5, with 8 bases fitting TRBD1. The CDR3 is 15 residues long. Germline lookup yields CDR1 SNHLY and CDR2 FYNNEI. The V and J ends lost 3 bases and 1 base, in that order; junction bases with no gene match: 4. As DNA, the CDR3 is TGTGCCAGCAGTGATAATCAGGGGGCCCAAGAGACCCAGTACTTC. Its protein product is CASSDNQGAQETQYF. Full variable domain (outside the CDR3, taken from reference TRBV2 and TRBJ2-5): EPEVTQTPSHQVTQMGQEVILRCVPISNHLYFYWYRQILGQKVEFLVSFYNNEISEKSEIFDDQFSVERPDGSNFTLKIRSTKLEDSAMYFCASSDNQGAQETQYFGPGTRLLVL.

The chain couples TRBV25-1 to TRBJ1-4; 8 bases map to TRBD1. Germline loops: CDR1 MGHDK, CDR2 SYGVNS. The CDR3 covers 15 residues. V shed 1 base, J shed 8 bases, and the junction held 6 bases outside the gene matches. CDR3: CASSEFTGGEEKLFF. CDR3 coding DNA: TGTGCCAGCAGTGAATTCACAGGGGGTGAAGAAAAACTGTTTTTT.

In regard to this clone: Other DNA sequences in this specimen translate into the identical CDR3. V gene TRBV7-2 combines with J gene TRBJ2-7, with 10 bases fitting TRBD2. This CDR3 has 15 residues. Looked up from germline, CDR1 is SGHTA and CDR2 is FQGNSA. V lost 1 base, J lost 2 bases, and 2 bases stayed unmatched. CDR3 sequence reads: CASSLGLAGPYEQYF. Here the CDR3 DNA reads TGTGCCAGCAGCTTAGGACTAGCGGGTCCCTACGAGCAGTACTTC.

The chain combines TRBV4-2 with TRBJ2-7; D remains unclear. The CDR3 has 14 amino acids. Looked up from germline, CDR1 is LGHNA and CDR2 is YNFKEQ. Trimming left V 0 bases short and J 2 bases short, with 8 bases between. The CDR3 here is CASSQELNTYEQYF. CDR3 coding DNA: TGTGCCAGCAGCCAAGAGTTGAATACCTACGAGCAGTACTTC.